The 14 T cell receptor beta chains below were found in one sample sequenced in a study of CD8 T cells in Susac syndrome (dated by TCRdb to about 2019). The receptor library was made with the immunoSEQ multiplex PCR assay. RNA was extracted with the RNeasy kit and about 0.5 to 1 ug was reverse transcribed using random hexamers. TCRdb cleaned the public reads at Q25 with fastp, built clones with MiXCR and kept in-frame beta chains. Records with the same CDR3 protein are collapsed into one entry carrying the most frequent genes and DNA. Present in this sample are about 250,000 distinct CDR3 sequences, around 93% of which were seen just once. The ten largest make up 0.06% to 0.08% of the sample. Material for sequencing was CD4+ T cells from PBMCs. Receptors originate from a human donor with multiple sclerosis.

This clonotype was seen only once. CDR3 DNA sequence: TGCAGCGTTGAAGATGGCGGTAATACGCAGTATTTT. It yields the protein CSVEDGGNTQYF. The rearrangement uses TRBV29-1 and TRBJ2-3; D gene unclear. The V end lost 0 bases, the J end lost 7 bases, and 8 bases lay between the germline ends. Germline values: CDR1 SQVTM, CDR2 ANQGSEA. The CDR3 length is 12 residues.

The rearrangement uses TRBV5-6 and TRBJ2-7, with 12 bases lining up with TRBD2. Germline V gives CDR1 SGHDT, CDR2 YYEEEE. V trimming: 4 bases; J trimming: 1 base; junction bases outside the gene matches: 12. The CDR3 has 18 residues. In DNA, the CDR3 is TGTGCCAGCAGCGGGGGGCTTCTAGCGGGGGGGATTTCCTACGAGCAGTACTTC. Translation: CASSGGLLAGGISYEQYF.

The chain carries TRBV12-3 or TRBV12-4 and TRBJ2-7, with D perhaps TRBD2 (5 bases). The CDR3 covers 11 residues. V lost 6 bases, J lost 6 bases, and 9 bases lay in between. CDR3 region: CASSQSGEQYV. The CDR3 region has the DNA TGTGCCAGCAGCCAGAGCGGCGAGCAGTACGTC.

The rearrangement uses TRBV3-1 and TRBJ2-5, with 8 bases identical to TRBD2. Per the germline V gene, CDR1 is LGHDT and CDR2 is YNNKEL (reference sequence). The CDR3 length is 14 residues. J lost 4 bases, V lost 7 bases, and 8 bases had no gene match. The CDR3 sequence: CASISREGRETQYF. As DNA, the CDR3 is TGTGCCAGCATCTCCCGGGAGGGGAGAGAGACCCAGTACTTC.

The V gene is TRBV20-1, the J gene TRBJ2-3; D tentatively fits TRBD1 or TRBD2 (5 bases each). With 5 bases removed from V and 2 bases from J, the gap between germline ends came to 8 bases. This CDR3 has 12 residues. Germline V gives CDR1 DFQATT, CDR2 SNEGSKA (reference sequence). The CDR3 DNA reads TGCAGTGCTTTGGGGGTCACAGATACGCAGTATTTT. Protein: CSALGVTDTQYF.

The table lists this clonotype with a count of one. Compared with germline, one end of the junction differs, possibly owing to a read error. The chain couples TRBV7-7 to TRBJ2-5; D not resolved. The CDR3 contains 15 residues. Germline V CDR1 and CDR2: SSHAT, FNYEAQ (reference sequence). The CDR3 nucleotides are TGTGCTAGCAGCTTAGAGATGGGGTTTCGGGAGACCCAGTACTTC. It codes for CASSLEMGFRETQYF.

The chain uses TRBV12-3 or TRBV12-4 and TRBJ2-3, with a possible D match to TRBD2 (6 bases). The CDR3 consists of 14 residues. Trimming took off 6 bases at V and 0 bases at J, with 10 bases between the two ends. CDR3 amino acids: CASRLRGSTDTQYF. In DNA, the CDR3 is TGTGCCAGCAGGCTCCGGGGGAGCACAGATACGCAGTATTTT.

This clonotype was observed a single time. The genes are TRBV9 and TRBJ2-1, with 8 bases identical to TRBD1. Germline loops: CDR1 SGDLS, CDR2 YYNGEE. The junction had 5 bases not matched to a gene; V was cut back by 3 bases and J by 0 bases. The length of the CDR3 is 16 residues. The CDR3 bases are TGTGCCAGCAGCGATGACAGGGGTCTCTCCTACAATGAGCAGTTCTTC. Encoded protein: CASSDDRGLSYNEQFF.

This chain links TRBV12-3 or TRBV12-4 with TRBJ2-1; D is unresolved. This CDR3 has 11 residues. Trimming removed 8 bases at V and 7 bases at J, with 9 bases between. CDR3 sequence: CASSLTNEQFF. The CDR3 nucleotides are TGTGCCAGCTCCCTAACAAATGAGCAGTTCTTC.

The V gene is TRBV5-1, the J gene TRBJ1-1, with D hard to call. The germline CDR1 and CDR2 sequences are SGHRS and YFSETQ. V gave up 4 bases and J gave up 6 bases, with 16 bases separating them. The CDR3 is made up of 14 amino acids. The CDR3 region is CASSPPGSGAEAFF. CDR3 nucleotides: TGCGCCAGCAGCCCGCCGGGCTCTGGCGCTGAAGCTTTCTTT.

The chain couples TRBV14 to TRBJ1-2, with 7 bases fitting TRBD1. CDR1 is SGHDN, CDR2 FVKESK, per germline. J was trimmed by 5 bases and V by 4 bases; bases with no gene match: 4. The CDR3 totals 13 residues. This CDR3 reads CASSPTGIYGYTF. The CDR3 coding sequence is TGTGCCAGCAGCCCGACAGGGATTTATGGCTACACCTTC.

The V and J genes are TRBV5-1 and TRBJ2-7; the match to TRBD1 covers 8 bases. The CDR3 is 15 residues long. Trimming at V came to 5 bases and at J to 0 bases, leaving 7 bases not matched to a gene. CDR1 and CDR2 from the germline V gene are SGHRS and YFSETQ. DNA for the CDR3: TGCGCCAGCAGGGCAGGGGGCCTCTTCTCCTACGAGCAGTACTTC. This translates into CASRAGGLFSYEQYF.

The DNA of the CDR3 is TGTGCCTGGAATAAGGGGACCTCGAACACCGGGGAGCTGTTTTTT. It is translated as CAWNKGTSNTGELFF. The chain joins TRBV30 to TRBJ2-2, with D perhaps assigned TRBD1 or TRBD2 (5 bases each). Trimming took off 4 bases at V and 0 bases at J, with 12 bases between the two ends. Germline V CDR1 and CDR2: GTSNPN, SVGIG (reference sequence). The CDR3 covers 15 residues. The complete variable domain, with remaining parts taken from reference TRBV30 and TRBJ2-2, reads SQTIHQWPATLVQPVGSPLSLECTVEGTSNPNLYWYRQAAGRGLQLLFYSVGIGQISSEVPQNLSASRPQDRQFILSSKKLLLSDSGFYLCAWNKGTSNTGELFFGEGSRLTVL.

The CDR3: CASSLDRGLPYEQYF. In DNA, the CDR3 is TGTGCCAGCAGCTTGGACAGGGGGCTCCCCTACGAGCAGTACTTC. The chain recombines TRBV5-6 with TRBJ2-7; 9 positions match TRBD1. V lost 0 bases, J lost 2 bases, and 3 bases stayed unmatched. Germline V CDR1 and CDR2: SGHDT, YYEEEE. This CDR3 contains 15 residues. Filled out from reference TRBV5-6 and TRBJ2-7, the complete variable domain reads DAGVTQSPTHLIKTRGQQVTLRCSPKSGHDTVSWYQQALGQGPQFIFQYYEEEERQRGNFPDRFSGHQFPNYSSELNVNALLLGDSALYLCASSLDRGLPYEQYFGPGTRLTVT.